These 27 T cell receptor beta chains were sequenced from one sample in a study of regulatory T cells in long-lasting Graves disease. With iRepertoire HTBI primers and Arm-PCR of CDR3 regions, TCR beta libraries were built. A single record per CDR3 protein comes from TCRdb applying MiXCR to the multiplex PCR reads. Of about 470,000 distinct CDR3 sequences listed, 20% to 25% were seen once; the top ten hold roughly 7.7%. Time point meaning: persistent/refractory GD, antithyroid drugs over 5 years with positive TRAb. Scientists built the TCR library using RNA that was extracted from PBMCs. Here the sequenced sample was peripheral blood mononuclear cells (PBMCs), taken when the disease was refractory, from a patient treated with antithyroid drugs. The receptor set was obtained from a female donor with Graves disease.

This clonotype was observed a few times. The V and J genes are TRBV19 and TRBJ2-6; 8 bases are shared with TRBD1. The CDR3 spans 18 residues. Germline V gene sequence: CDR1 LNHDA, CDR2 SQIVND (reference sequence). V shed 7 bases and J 1 base; nucleotides not matched to a gene: 12. CDR3 region: CASKDPGQEISGANVLTF. DNA for the CDR3: TGTGCCAGTAAAGATCCGGGACAGGAAATTTCTGGGGCCAACGTCCTGACTTTC.

Regarding this clonotype: The junction does not match germline at one end; this may be a read error. The chain has TRBV24-1 and TRBJ2-7, with 8 bases lining up with TRBD1. The CDR3 loop spans 15 amino acids. Germline CDR1 is KGHDR and CDR2 is SFDVKD. The DNA of the CDR3 is TGTGCCACCAGTGATTCCGGACAGGGTATGTACGGGCAGTACTTC. This codes for CATSDSGQGMYGQYF.

The chain carries TRBV28 and TRBJ2-5, with 10 bases that match TRBD2. CDR1 and CDR2 from the germline V gene are MDHEN and SYDVKM. Germline trimming cut 6 bases from V and 7 bases from J; bases unmatched to any gene: 8. The CDR3 consists of 14 residues. CDR3 nucleotides: TGTGCCAGCAGGACCCTAGCGGGAGAAGTGACCCAGTACTTC. This translates into CASRTLAGEVTQYF.

V usage is TRBV11-2 and J usage is TRBJ2-4, with 7 nucleotides matching TRBD1. The CDR3 is 17 residues long. V shed 1 base, J shed 0 bases, and the junction held 6 bases outside the gene matches. CDR1 is SGHAT and CDR2 is FQNNGV in the germline V gene. CDR3 protein: CASSLVQGDLAKNIQYF. CDR3 sequence (DNA): TGTGCCAGCAGCTTAGTGCAGGGGGACCTAGCCAAAAACATTCAGTACTTC.

The chain is built from TRBV5-1 and TRBJ2-6; D not resolved. Germline lookup yields CDR1 SGHRS and CDR2 YFSETQ. Trimming removed 2 bases at V and 2 bases at J, with 8 bases between. The CDR3 is 15 amino acids. The DNA for the CDR3 is TGCGCCAGCAGCTTTCCTAATACTGGGGCCAACGTCCTGACTTTC. Translation gives CASSFPNTGANVLTF.

The V gene is TRBV14, the J gene TRBJ2-5; no clear D gene. The germline V gene encodes CDR1 SGHDN and CDR2 FVKESK. CDR3 length: 15 residues. The ends were cut back, 1 base at V and 0 bases at J, with 9 bases in the middle. In DNA, the CDR3 is TGTGCCAGCAGCCAAGGAGACCTGTACCAAGAGACCCAGTACTTC. It codes for CASSQGDLYQETQYF.

V is TRBV20-1 and J is TRBJ1-5; D is unresolved. The V and J ends lost 3 bases and 6 bases respectively, with 12 bases between them. The CDR3 is 13 residues long. Germline CDR1 DFQATT, CDR2 SNEGSKA (reference sequence). The chain's CDR3 is CSASLQEGQPQHF. CDR3 sequence (DNA): TGCAGTGCTAGCCTGCAGGAAGGTCAGCCCCAGCATTTT.

This clonotype has more than one count but fewer than ten. This chain joins TRBV20-1 and TRBJ2-3; 9 bases map to TRBD2. CDR3 size: 14 residues. The germline gives CDR1 DFQATT, CDR2 SNEGSKA (reference sequence). The J segment lost 1 base and the V segment lost 5 bases, leaving 4 bases of the junction unmatched. The CDR3 region is CSASQREGTDTQYF. In DNA form, the CDR3 reads TGCAGTGCTTCTCAGCGGGAGGGCACAGATACGCAGTATTTT.

In this sample, this clonotype turned up a few times. The chain joins TRBV18 to TRBJ2-7, with TRBD1 as a possible D gene (6 bases). CDR3 size: 13 residues. Trimming cost V 2 bases and J 2 bases, with 7 bases left between them. The germline V gene has CDR1 KGHSH and CDR2 LQKENI. The CDR3 is CASSPRTAYEQYF. CDR3 nucleotides: TGTGCCAGCTCACCAAGGACAGCCTACGAGCAGTACTTC.

In this sample, this clonotype turned up many times. The chain recombines TRBV12-3 or TRBV12-4 with TRBJ2-7; 7 positions match TRBD1. The CDR3 is 15 residues long. The ends lost 6 bases at V and 3 bases at J; junction bases unmatched: 11. This CDR3 reads CASSHQGVILYEQYF. CDR3 coding DNA: TGTGCCAGCAGCCATCAGGGGGTGATCCTCTACGAGCAGTACTTC.

This clonotype came up many times. V usage is TRBV11-3 and J usage is TRBJ1-1; perhaps TRBD1 as D (5 bases). V was shortened by 2 bases and J by 5 bases, with 9 bases between the two germline ends. CDR1 and CDR2 from the germline V gene are SGHNT and YENEEA. The CDR3 spans 13 residues. The CDR3 region has the DNA TGTGCCAGCAGCTTACTGAAGGGGACTGAAGCTTTCTTT. This codes for CASSLLKGTEAFF.

The chain is built from TRBV6-1 and TRBJ2-5; 7 bases are shared with TRBD1. Germline V gene lookup returns CDR1 MNHNS and CDR2 SASEGT. The CDR3 spans 16 residues. V lost 8 bases, J lost 5 bases, and 17 bases stayed unmatched. CDR3 sequence: CASSPGGQAGVETQYF. The CDR3 coding sequence is TGTGCCAGCTCACCTGGCGGACAGGCCGGGGTTGAGACCCAGTACTTC.

This clonotype was seen ten or more times. The chain joins TRBV28 to TRBJ2-2; weak D call: TRBD2 (5 bases). The CDR3 loop spans 17 amino acids. V was trimmed by 6 bases and J by 0 bases, leaving 17 bases between them. Germline V CDR1 and CDR2: MDHEN, SYDVKM. The CDR3 is CASSPLARASNTGELFF. The CDR3 bases are TGTGCCAGCAGCCCCCTGGCGCGGGCCTCGAACACCGGGGAGCTGTTTTTT.

This clonotype has only a few counts. This rearrangement joins TRBV18 to TRBJ1-2; the D is unclear. The CDR3 sequence is 14 residues long. With 3 bases removed from V and 2 bases from J, the gap between germline ends came to 10 bases. Germline V gives CDR1 KGHSH, CDR2 LQKENI. The CDR3 DNA sequence: TGTGCCAGCTCACCGCAGGACGGAAACTATGGCTACACCTTC. This gives the protein CASSPQDGNYGYTF.

The V call is TRBV6-5, the J call TRBJ1-4, with 8 bases fitting TRBD1. Looked up from germline, CDR1 is MNHEY and CDR2 is SVGAGI. The CDR3 runs to 14 residues. Trimming removed 4 bases from V and 7 bases from J; junction bases left unmatched: 5. CDR3 nucleotide sequence: TGTGCCAGCAGTTTACAGGGGGTAATTGAAAAACTGTTTTTT. It encodes CASSLQGVIEKLFF.

Ten or more counts support this clonotype. The chain combines TRBV11-1 with TRBJ2-7; no clear D gene. CDR3 length: 16 amino acids. V gave up 2 bases and J gave up 4 bases, with 18 bases separating them. CDR1 and CDR2 from the germline V gene are SGHAT and FQDESV (reference sequence). CDR3 nucleotide sequence: TGTGCCAGCAGCTTATCCCAGTACCCTACGGGTTACGAGCAGTACTTC. This encodes CASSLSQYPTGYEQYF.

This clonotype appeared many times. The chain joins TRBV7-2 to TRBJ2-7, with D possibly being TRBD2 (5 bases). V was cut by 1 base and J by 4 bases, with 14 bases left in between. Germline lookup yields CDR1 SGHTA and CDR2 FQGNSA. This CDR3 comprises 15 residues. The CDR3 protein is CASSLVGKPPYEQYF. Written as DNA, the CDR3 is TGTGCCAGCAGCTTAGTCGGGAAACCCCCTTACGAGCAGTACTTC.

The chain carries TRBV6-2 or TRBV6-3 and TRBJ2-7; a weak D match, TRBD1 (6 bases). Trimming took 9 bases from V and 0 from J, leaving 12 bases between them. The CDR3 extends over 13 amino acids. Germline CDR1 and CDR2: MNHEY and SVGEGT. CDR3 DNA sequence: TGTGCCAGTTGTACAGGGAGCTCCTACGAGCAGTACTTC. Protein: CASCTGSSYEQYF.

The chain has TRBV6-1 and TRBJ1-1; a weak D match, TRBD1 (6 bases). CDR1 is MNHNS and CDR2 is SASEGT in the germline V gene. This CDR3 is 14 amino acids long. Trimming removed 6 bases from V and 4 bases from J, with 15 bases in between. The CDR3: CASSLEGGRTEAFF. The CDR3 DNA is TGTGCCAGCAGCCTCGAGGGGGGACGCACTGAAGCTTTCTTT.

This clonotype was found many times. CDR3 nucleotide sequence: TGTGCCAGCAGTAAGACTAGCGCGACCTCTGGGGCCAACGTCCTGACTTTC. This codes for CASSKTSATSGANVLTF. The V and J genes are TRBV28 and TRBJ2-6; TRBD2 aligns across 8 bases. V lost 5 bases and J lost 0; bases outside the gene matches: 6. The CDR3 runs to 17 residues. Germline CDR1 and CDR2: MDHEN and SYDVKM.

This clonotype appeared a few times. V and J are TRBV28 and TRBJ2-1; 16 bases are a match to TRBD2. The CDR3 is 17 residues long. Germline V CDR1 and CDR2: MDHEN, SYDVKM. With 2 bases clipped from V and 7 bases from J, the junction kept 5 bases outside the gene matches. CDR3 sequence: CASSLVGTSGRANEQFF. CDR3 nucleotides: TGTGCCAGCAGTTTAGTAGGGACTAGCGGGAGGGCAAATGAGCAGTTCTTC.

The chain employs TRBV6-2 or TRBV6-3 and TRBJ1-1; 7 bases map to TRBD1. With V trimmed by 0 bases and J by 4 bases, 2 bases remained unmatched. CDR3 size: 14 residues. Germline V gene lookup returns CDR1 MNHEY and CDR2 SVGEGT. CDR3 in DNA: TGTGCCAGCAGTTACTCGACAGGGACCACTGAAGCTTTCTTT. Encoded protein: CASSYSTGTTEAFF.

This clonotype was recorded a few times. The chain joins TRBV5-1 to TRBJ2-7; D not resolved. Trimming removed 2 bases from V and 5 bases from J, with 20 bases in between. Germline V gives CDR1 SGHRS, CDR2 YFSETQ. The CDR3 spans 16 residues. DNA for the CDR3: TGCGCCAGCAGCTTCATTGATGGTAGAGACCCTGACGAGCAGTACTTC. Amino acids: CASSFIDGRDPDEQYF.

The chain has TRBV30 and TRBJ1-5; D call uncertain. V was trimmed by 0 bases and J by 7 bases, leaving 10 bases between them. Germline lookup yields CDR1 GTSNPN and CDR2 SVGIG (reference sequence). There are 13 residues in the CDR3. CDR3 region: CAWSVGGGQPQHF. The CDR3, as DNA: TGTGCCTGGAGTGTAGGTGGCGGACAGCCCCAGCATTTT.

The sample holds a few counts of this clonotype. This may arise from a read error, as a much more abundant clone is one base away. The rearrangement links TRBV2 to TRBJ1-2; 8 bases are shared with TRBD1. The CDR3 covers 15 residues. CDR1 and CDR2 from the germline V gene are SNHLY and FYNNEI. This CDR3 reads CASRGIRDRSLGCTF. In DNA, the CDR3 is TGTGCCAGCAGAGGGATAAGGGACAGGAGTCTCGGCTGCACCTTC.

This clonotype was seen many times. The chain uses TRBV12-3 or TRBV12-4 and TRBJ2-7, with 7 bases lining up with TRBD1. The CDR3 covers 14 residues. V lost 4 bases to trimming and J lost 5 bases; unmatched junction nucleotides: 8. CDR3 residues: CASSYRDSNNEQYF. In DNA, the CDR3 is TGTGCCAGCAGTTACCGGGACAGCAACAACGAGCAGTACTTC.

The sample holds many counts of this clonotype. The V and J genes are TRBV28 and TRBJ2-5; 7 nucleotides line up with TRBD1. V was clipped by 3 bases and J by 6 bases; unmatched bases: 7. In germline, CDR1 is MDHEN, CDR2 SYDVKM. The CDR3 sequence is 14 residues long. The CDR3 protein is CASSFVGQRKTQYF. The CDR3 bases are TGTGCCAGCAGTTTTGTGGGACAGAGAAAGACCCAGTACTTC.